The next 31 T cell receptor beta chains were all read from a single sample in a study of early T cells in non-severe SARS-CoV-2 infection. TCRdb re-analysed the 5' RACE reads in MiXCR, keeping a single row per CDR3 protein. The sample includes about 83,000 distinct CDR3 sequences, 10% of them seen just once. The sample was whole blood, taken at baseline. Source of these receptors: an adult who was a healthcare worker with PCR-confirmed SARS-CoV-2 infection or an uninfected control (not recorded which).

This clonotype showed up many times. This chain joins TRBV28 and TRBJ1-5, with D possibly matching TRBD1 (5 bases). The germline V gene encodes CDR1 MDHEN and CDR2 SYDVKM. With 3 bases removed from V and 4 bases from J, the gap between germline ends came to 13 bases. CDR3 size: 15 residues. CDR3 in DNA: TGTGCCAGCAGTTTGGACCAGGGCCATAATCAGCCCCAGCATTTT. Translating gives CASSLDQGHNQPQHF. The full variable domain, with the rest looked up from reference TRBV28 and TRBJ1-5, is DVKVTQSSRYLVKRTGEKVFLECVQDMDHENMFWYRQDPGLGLRLIYFSYDVKMKEKGDIPEGYSVSREKKERFSLILESASTNQTSMYLCASSLDQGHNQPQHFGDGTRLSIL.

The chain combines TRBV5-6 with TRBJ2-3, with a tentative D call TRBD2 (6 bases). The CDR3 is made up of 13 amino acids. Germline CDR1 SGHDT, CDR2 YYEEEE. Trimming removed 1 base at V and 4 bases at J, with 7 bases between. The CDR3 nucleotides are TGTGCCAGCAGCTTGTCGGGGGCAGATACGCAGTATTTT. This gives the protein CASSLSGADTQYF.

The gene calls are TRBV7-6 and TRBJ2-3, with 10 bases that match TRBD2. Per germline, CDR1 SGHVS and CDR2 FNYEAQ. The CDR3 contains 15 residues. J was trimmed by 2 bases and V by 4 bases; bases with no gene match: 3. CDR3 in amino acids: CASSSGLANTDTQYF. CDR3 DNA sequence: TGTGCCAGCAGCTCGGGACTAGCGAACACAGATACGCAGTATTTT.

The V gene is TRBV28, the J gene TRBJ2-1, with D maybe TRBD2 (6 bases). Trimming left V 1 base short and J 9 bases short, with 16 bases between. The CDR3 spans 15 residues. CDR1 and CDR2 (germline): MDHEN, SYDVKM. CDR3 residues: CASSLSPLVRGEQFF. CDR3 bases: TGTGCCAGCAGTTTATCCCCCCTGGTGCGGGGTGAGCAGTTCTTC.

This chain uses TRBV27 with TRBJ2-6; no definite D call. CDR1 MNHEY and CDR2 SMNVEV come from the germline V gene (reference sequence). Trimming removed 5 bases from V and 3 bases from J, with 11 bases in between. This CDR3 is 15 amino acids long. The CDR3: CASSPSSGGANVLTF. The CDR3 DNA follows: TGTGCCAGCAGTCCCTCCAGTGGTGGGGCCAACGTCCTGACTTTC. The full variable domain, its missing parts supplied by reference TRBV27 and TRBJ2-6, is EAQVTQNPRYLITVTGKKLTVTCSQNMNHEYMSWYRQDPGLGLRQIYYSMNVEVTDKGDVPEGYKVSRKEKRNFPLILESPSPNQTSLYFCASSPSSGGANVLTFGAGSRLTVL.

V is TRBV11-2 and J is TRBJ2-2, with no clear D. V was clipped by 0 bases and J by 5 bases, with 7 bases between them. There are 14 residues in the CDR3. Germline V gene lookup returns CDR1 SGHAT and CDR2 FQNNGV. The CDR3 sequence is CASSLEWRTGELFF. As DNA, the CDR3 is TGTGCCAGCAGCTTAGAATGGCGGACCGGGGAGCTGTTTTTT.

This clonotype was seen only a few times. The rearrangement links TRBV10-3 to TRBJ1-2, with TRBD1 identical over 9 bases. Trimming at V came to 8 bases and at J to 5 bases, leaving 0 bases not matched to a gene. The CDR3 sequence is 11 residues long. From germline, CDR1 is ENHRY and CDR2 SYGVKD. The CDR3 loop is CAIGTGYGYTF. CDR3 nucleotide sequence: TGTGCCATCGGGACAGGGTATGGCTACACCTTC.

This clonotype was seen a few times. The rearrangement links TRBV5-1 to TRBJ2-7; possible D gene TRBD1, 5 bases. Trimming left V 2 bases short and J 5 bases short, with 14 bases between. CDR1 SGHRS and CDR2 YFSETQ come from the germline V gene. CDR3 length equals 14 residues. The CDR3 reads CASSFSSTDNEQYF. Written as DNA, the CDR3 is TGCGCCAGCAGCTTCTCCTCGACAGACAACGAGCAGTACTTC.

CDR3 sequence: CASSLGYNQPQHF. In DNA form, the CDR3 reads TGTGCCAGCAGCTTAGGATACAATCAGCCCCAGCATTTT. V gene TRBV11-2 combines with J gene TRBJ1-5; unclear D gene. The CDR3 sequence is 13 residues long. Germline CDR1 reads SGHAT; CDR2 reads FQNNGV. Between the trimmed V and J ends, which lost 1 base and 3 bases, there was a span of 4 bases. Full variable domain (remainder filled in from reference TRBV11-2 and TRBJ1-5): EAGVAQSPRYKIIEKRQSVAFWCNPISGHATLYWYQQILGQGPKLLIQFQNNGVVDDSQLPKDRFSAERLKGVDSTLKIQPAKLEDSAVYLCASSLGYNQPQHFGDGTRLSIL.

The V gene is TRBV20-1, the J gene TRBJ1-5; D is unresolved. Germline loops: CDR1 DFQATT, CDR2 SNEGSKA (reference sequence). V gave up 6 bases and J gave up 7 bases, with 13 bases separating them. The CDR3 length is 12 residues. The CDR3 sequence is CSARIGFQPQHF. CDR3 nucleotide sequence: TGCAGTGCCCGGATAGGCTTCCAGCCCCAGCATTTT.

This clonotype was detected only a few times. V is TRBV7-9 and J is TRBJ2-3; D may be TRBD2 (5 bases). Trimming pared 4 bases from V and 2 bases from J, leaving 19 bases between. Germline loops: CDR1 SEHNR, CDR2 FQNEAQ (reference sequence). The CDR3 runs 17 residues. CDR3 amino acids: CASSSTVPGTHTDTQYF. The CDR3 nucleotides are TGTGCCAGCAGCTCTACAGTCCCGGGAACCCACACAGATACGCAGTATTTT.

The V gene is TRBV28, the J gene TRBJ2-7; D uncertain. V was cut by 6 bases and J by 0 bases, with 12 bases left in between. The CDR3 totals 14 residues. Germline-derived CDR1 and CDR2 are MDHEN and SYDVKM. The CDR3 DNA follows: TGTGCCAGCAGCTTTCAGGTACTCTCCTACGAGCAGTACTTC. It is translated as CASSFQVLSYEQYF.

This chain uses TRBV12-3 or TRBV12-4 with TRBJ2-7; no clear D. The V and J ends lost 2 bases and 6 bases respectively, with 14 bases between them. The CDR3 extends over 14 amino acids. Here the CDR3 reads CASSLKAVVGEQYF. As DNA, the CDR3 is TGTGCCAGCAGTTTAAAGGCGGTTGTGGGCGAGCAGTACTTC.

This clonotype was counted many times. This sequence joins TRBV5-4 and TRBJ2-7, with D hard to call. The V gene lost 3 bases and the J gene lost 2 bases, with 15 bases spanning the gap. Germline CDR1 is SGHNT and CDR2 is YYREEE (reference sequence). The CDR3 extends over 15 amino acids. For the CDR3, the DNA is TGTGCCAGCAGCTCGGGTATGGCAGCTACCTACGAGCAGTACTTC. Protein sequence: CASSSGMAATYEQYF. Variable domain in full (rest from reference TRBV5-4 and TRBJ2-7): ETGVTQSPTHLIKTRGQQVTLRCSSQSGHNTVSWYQQALGQGPQFIFQYYREEENGRGNFPPRFSGLQFPNYSSELNVNALELDDSALYLCASSSGMAATYEQYFGPGTRLTVT.

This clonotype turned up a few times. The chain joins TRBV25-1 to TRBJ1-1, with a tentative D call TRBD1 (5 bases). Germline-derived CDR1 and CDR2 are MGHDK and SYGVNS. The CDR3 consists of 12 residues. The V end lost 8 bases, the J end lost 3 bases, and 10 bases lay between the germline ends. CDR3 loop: CASRLQDTEAFF. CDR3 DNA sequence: TGTGCCAGCCGTTTACAGGACACTGAAGCTTTCTTT. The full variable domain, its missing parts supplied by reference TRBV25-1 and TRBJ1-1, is EADIYQTPRYLVIGTGKKITLECSQTMGHDKMYWYQQDPGMELHLIHYSYGVNSTEKGDLSSESTVSRIRTEHFPLTLESARPSHTSQYLCASRLQDTEAFFGQGTRLTVV.

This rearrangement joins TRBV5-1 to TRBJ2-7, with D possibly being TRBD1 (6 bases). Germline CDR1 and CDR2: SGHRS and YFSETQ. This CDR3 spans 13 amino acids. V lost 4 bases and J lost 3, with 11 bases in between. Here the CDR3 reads CASSVRDNYEQYF. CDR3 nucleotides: TGCGCCAGCAGCGTCCGGGACAACTACGAGCAGTACTTC.

The DNA for the CDR3 is TGTGCCAGCACTCTGGACAGGGGGCATTCTGAAGCTTTCTTT. Amino acids: CASTLDRGHSEAFF. The V and J genes are TRBV27 and TRBJ1-1; 11 bases match TRBD1. Trimming at V came to 7 bases and at J to 6 bases, leaving 7 bases not matched to a gene. Germline V CDR1 and CDR2: MNHEY, SMNVEV (reference sequence). This CDR3 is 14 amino acids long.

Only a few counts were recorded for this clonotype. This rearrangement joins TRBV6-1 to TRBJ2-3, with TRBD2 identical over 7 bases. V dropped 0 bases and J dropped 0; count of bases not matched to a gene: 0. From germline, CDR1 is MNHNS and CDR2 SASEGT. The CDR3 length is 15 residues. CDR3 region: CASSEASGSTDTQYF. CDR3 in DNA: TGTGCCAGCAGTGAAGCTAGCGGGAGCACAGATACGCAGTATTTT.

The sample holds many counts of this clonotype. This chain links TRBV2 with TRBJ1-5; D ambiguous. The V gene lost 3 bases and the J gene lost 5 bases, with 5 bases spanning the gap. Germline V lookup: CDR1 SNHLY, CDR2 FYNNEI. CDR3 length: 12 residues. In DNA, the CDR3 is TGTGCCAGCAGTGACGGATATCAGCCCCAGCATTTT. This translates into CASSDGYQPQHF.

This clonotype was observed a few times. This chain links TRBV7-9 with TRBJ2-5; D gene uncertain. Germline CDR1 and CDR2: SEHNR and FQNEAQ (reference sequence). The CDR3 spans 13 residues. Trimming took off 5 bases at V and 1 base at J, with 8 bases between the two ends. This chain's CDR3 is CASSQTVQETQYF. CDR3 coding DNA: TGTGCCAGCAGCCAGACGGTCCAAGAGACCCAGTACTTC.

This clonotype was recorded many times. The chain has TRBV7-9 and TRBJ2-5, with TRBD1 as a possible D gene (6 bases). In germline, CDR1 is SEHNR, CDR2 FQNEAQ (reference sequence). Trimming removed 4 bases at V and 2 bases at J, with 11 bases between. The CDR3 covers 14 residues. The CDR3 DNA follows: TGTGCCAGCAGCTCCGGACAGATACAAGAGACCCAGTACTTC. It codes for CASSSGQIQETQYF.

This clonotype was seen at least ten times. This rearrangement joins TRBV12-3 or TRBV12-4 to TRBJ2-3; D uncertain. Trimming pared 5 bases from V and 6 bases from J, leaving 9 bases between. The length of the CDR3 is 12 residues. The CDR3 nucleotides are TGTGCCAGCAGTCATCTCCCGGATACGCAGTATTTT. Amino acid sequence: CASSHLPDTQYF.

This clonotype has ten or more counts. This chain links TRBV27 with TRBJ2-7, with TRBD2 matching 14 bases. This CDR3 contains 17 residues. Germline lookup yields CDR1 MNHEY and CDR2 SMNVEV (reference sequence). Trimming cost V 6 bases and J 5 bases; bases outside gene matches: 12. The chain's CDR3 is CASRPTSGRAVVHEQYF. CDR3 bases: TGTGCCAGCAGGCCGACTAGCGGGAGGGCGGTGGTACACGAGCAGTACTTC.

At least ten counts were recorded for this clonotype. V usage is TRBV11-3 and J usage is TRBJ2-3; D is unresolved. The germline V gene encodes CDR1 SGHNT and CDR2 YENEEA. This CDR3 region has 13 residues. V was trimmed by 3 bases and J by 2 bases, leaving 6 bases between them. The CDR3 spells CASSFMTTDTQYF. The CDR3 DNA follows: TGTGCCAGCAGCTTCATGACCACAGATACGCAGTATTTT.

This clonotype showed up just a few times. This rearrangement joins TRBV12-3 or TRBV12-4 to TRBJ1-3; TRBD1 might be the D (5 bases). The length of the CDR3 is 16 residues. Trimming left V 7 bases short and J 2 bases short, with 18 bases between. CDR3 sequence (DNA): TGTGCCAGCACCTTCTTCCAGGGAGGCCCTGGAAACACCATATATTTT. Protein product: CASTFFQGGPGNTIYF.

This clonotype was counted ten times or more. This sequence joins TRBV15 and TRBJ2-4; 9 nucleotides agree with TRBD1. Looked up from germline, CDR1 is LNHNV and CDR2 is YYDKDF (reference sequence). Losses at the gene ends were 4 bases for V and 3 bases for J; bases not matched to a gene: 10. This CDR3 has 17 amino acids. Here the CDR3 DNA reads TGTGCCACCAGCATTCATCCACAGGGGGCTGGCAAAAACATTCAGTACTTC. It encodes CATSIHPQGAGKNIQYF.

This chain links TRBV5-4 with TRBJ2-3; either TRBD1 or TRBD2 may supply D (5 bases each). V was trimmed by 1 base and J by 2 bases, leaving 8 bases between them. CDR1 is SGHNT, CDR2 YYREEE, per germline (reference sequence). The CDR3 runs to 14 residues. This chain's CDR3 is CASSLKGPTDTQYF. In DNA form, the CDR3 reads TGTGCCAGCAGCTTGAAGGGACCCACAGATACGCAGTATTTT.

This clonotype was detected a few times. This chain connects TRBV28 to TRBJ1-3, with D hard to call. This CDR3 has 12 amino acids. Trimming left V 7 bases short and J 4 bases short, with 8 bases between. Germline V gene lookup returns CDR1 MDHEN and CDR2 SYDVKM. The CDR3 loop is CASKEAGNTIYF. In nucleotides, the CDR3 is TGTGCCAGCAAGGAGGCCGGAAACACCATATATTTT.

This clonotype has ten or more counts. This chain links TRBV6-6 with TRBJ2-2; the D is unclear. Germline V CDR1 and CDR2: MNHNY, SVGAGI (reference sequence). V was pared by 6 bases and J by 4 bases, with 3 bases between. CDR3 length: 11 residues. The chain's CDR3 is CASRVTGELFF. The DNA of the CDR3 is TGTGCCAGCAGGGTCACCGGGGAGCTGTTTTTT.

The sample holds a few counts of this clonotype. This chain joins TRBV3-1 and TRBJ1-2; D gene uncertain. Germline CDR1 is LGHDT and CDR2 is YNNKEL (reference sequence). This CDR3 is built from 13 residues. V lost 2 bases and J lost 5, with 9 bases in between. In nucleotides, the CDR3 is TGTGCCAGCAGCCAATCTGGGGAGTATGGCTACACCTTC. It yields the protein CASSQSGEYGYTF. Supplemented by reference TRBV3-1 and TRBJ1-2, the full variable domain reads DTAVSQTPKYLVTQMGNDKSIKCEQNLGHDTMYWYKQDSKKFLKIMFSYNNKELIINETVPNRFSPKSPDKAHLNLHINSLELGDSAVYFCASSQSGEYGYTFGSGTRLTVV.

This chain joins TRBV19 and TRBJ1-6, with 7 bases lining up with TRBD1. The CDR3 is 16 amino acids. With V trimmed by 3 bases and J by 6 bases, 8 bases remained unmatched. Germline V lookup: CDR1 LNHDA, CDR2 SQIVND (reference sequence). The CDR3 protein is CASSIPGQNLNSPLHF. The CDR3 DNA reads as TGTGCCAGTAGTATCCCGGGACAGAACCTTAATTCACCCCTCCACTTT.